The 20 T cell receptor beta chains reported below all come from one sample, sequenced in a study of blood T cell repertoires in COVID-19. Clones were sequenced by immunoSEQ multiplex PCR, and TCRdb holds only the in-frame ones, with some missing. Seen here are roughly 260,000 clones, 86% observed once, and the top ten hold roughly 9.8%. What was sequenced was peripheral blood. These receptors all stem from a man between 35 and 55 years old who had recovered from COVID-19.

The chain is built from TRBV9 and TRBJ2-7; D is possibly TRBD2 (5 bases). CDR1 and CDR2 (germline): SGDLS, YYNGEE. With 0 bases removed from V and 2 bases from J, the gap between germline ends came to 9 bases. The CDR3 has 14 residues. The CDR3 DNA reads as TGTGCCAGCAGCGTAGGGACTTTTCCCTACGAGCAGTACTTC. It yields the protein CASSVGTFPYEQYF.

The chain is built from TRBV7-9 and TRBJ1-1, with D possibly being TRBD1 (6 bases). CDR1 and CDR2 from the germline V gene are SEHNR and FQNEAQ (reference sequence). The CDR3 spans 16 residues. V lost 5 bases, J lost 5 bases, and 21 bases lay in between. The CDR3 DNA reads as TGTGCCAGCAGCGTGGCAGTCGGGGGGCCGCGGACTGAAGCTTTCTTT. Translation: CASSVAVGGPRTEAFF. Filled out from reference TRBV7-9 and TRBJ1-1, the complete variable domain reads DTGVSQNPRHKITKRGQNVTFRCDPISEHNRLYWYRQTLGQGPEFLTYFQNEAQLEKSRLLSDRFSAERPKGSFSTLEIQRTEQGDSAMYLCASSVAVGGPRTEAFFGQGTRLTVV.

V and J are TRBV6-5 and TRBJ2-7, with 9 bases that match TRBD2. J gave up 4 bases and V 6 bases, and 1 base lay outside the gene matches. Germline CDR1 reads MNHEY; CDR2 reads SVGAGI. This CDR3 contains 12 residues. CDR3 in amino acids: CASSLAGYEQYF. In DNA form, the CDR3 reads TGTGCCAGCAGCCTAGCGGGGTACGAGCAGTACTTC.

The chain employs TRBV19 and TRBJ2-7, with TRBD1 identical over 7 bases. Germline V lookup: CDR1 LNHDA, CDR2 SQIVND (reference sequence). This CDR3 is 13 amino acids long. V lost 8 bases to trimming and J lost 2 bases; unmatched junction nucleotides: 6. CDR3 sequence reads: CASSRTGAYEQYF. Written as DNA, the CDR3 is TGTGCCAGTTCTCGGACAGGAGCCTACGAGCAGTACTTC.

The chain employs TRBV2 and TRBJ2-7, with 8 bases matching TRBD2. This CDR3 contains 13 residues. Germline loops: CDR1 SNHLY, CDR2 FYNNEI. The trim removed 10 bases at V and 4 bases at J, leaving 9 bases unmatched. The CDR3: CATHGGAPYEQYF. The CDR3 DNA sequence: TGTGCCACCCACGGGGGGGCGCCGTACGAGCAGTACTTC.

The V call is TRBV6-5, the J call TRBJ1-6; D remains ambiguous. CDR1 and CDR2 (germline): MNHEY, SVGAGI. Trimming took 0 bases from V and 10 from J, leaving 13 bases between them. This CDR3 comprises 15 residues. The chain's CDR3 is CASSYSRNTESPLHF. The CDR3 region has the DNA TGTGCCAGCAGTTACTCTAGAAATACGGAGTCACCCCTCCACTTT.

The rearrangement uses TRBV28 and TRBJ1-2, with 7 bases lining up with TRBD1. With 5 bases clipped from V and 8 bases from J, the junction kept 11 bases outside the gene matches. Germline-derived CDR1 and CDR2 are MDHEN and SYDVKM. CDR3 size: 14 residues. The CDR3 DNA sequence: TGTGCCAGCAGTCTAAATGACAGGGTGCGGGGCTACACCTTC. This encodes CASSLNDRVRGYTF.

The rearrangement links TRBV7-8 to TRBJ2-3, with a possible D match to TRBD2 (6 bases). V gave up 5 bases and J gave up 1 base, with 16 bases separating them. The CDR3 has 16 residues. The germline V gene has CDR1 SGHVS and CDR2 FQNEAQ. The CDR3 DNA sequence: TGTGCCAGCAGCCCACGTACAGGAGGGGGCACAGATACGCAGTATTTT. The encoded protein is CASSPRTGGGTDTQYF.

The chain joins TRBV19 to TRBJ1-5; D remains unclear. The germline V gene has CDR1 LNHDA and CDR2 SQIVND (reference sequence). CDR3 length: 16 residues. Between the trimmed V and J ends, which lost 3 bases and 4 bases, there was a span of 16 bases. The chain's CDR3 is CASSIREWTGNQPQHF. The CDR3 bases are TGTGCCAGTAGTATTAGGGAGTGGACGGGGAATCAGCCCCAGCATTTT.

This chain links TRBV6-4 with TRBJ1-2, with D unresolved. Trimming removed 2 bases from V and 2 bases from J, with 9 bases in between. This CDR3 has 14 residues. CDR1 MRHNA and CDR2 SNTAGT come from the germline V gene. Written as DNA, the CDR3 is TGTGCCAGCAGTGACGGCAGGCAAAACTATGGCTACACCTTC. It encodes CASSDGRQNYGYTF.

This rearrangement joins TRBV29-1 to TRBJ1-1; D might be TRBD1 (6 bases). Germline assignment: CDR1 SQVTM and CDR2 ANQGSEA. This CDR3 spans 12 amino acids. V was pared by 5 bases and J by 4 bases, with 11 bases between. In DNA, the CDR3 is TGCAGCGTTAACAACAGGGTCACTGAAGCTTTCTTT. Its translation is CSVNNRVTEAFF. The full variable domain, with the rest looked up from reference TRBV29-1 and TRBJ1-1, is SAVISQKPSRDICQRGTSLTIQCQVDSQVTMMFWYRQQPGQSLTLIATANQGSEATYESGFVIDKFPISRPNLTFSTLTVSNMSPEDSSIYLCSVNNRVTEAFFGQGTRLTVV.

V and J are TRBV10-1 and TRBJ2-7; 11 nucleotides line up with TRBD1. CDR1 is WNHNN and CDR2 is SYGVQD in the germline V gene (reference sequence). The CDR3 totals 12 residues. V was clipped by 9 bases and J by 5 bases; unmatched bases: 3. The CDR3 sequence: CASGQGAHEQYF. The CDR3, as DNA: TGCGCCAGTGGACAGGGGGCCCACGAGCAGTACTTC.

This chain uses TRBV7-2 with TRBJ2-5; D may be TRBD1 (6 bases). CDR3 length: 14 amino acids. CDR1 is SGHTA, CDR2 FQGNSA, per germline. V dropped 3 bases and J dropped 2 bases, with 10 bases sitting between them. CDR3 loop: CASSFGQRQETQYF. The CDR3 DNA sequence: TGTGCCAGCAGCTTTGGACAGAGACAAGAGACCCAGTACTTC.

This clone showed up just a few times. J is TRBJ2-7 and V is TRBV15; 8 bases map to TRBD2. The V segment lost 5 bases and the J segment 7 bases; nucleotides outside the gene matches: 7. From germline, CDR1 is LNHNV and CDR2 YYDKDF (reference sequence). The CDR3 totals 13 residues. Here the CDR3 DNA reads TGTGCCACCAGCGGGGGGGCGGGAGGAGAGCAGTACTTC. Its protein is CATSGGAGGEQYF.

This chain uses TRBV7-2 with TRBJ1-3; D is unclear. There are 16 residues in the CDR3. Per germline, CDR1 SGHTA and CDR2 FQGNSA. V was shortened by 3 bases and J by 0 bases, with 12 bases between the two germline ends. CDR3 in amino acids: CASSLRAARSGNTIYF. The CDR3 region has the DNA TGTGCCAGCAGCTTGCGCGCTGCCCGCTCTGGAAACACCATATATTTT.

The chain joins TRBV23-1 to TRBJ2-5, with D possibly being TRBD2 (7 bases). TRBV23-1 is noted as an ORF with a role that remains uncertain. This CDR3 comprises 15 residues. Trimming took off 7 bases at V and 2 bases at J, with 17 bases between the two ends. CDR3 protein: CASTSPEGGQETQYF. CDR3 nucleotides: TGCGCCAGCACCTCACCGGAGGGGGGGCAAGAGACCCAGTACTTC.

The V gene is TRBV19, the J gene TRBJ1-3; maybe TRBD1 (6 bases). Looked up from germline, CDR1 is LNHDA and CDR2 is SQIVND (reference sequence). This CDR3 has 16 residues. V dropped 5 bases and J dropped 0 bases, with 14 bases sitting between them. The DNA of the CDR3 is TGTGCCAGTAGTCTTTCAGGACAGATCTCTGGAAACACCATATATTTT. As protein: CASSLSGQISGNTIYF.

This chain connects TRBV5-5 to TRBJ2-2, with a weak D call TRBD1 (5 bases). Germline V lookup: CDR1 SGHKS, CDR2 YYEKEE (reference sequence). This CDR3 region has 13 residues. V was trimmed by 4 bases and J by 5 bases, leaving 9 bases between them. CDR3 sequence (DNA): TGTGCCAGCAGCCCGGACATGACCGGGGAGCTGTTTTTT. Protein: CASSPDMTGELFF.

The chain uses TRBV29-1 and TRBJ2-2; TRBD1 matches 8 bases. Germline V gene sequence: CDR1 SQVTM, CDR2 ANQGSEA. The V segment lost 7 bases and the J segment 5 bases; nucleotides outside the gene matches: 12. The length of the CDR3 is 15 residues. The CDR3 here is CSGHSRDRPTGELFF. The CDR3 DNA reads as TGCAGCGGTCACTCCCGGGACAGGCCTACCGGGGAGCTGTTTTTT.

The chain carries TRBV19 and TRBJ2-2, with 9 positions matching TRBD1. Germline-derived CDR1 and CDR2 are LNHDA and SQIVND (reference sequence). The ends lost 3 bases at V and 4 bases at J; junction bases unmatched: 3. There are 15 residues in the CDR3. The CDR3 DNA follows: TGTGCCAGTAGTATTGGGGACAGGGTCACCGGGGAGCTGTTTTTT. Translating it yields CASSIGDRVTGELFF.